These T cell receptor beta chains were read from a single sample in a study of blood T cell repertoires in COVID-19. The protocol was immunoSEQ multiplex PCR, while the TCRdb copy is restricted to in-frame clones and leaves out a portion. The sample lists 180,000 or so clones, approximately 85% occurring once. Source material: PBMCs or T cells enriched from blood (not recorded which). Receptor source: a man between 40 and 49 years old who had recovered from COVID-19. Both conserved end residues are part of each CDR3. A D gene is named only where the DNA matches it firmly.

d_gene: -
v_gene: TRBV3-1/TRBV3-2
CDR3aa: CASSQRRYDEAFF

d_gene: TRBD1
v_gene: TRBV5-4
CDR3aa: CASSPRQGRTDTQYF

d_gene: TRBD2
v_gene: TRBV7-8
CDR3aa: CASSSQRGAYNEQFF

d_gene: TRBD1
v_gene: TRBV19
CDR3aa: CASSIGTGLLNEQFF

d_gene: -
v_gene: TRBV6-5
CDR3aa: CASSYADTEYEQYF

d_gene: TRBD1
v_gene: TRBV7-2
CDR3aa: CASSLFGTGIAGTEAFF

d_gene: -
v_gene: TRBV12-3/TRBV12-4
CDR3aa: CASTLSLNQPQHF

d_gene: -
v_gene: TRBV19
CDR3aa: CASSPSHTISYQPQHF

d_gene: -
v_gene: TRBV7-9
CDR3aa: CALWQGTDTQYF

d_gene: TRBD2
v_gene: TRBV6-5
CDR3aa: CASSPGGAETQYF

d_gene: -
v_gene: TRBV6-1
CDR3aa: CASSEQRQETQYF

d_gene: -
v_gene: TRBV24-1
CDR3aa: CATSASPGETQYF

d_gene: -
v_gene: TRBV6-5
CDR3aa: CASSLAGTSGEQYF

d_gene: TRBD1
v_gene: TRBV5-4
CDR3aa: CASSLRKGTGLLKGYTF

d_gene: TRBD2
v_gene: TRBV28
CDR3aa: CASSLLAGGSTEQFF

d_gene: -
v_gene: TRBV21-1
CDR3aa: CARLITEQYF

d_gene: -
v_gene: TRBV5-1
CDR3aa: CASSPPANTGELFF

d_gene: -
v_gene: TRBV27
CDR3aa: CASSPWPGRSNQPQHF

d_gene: -
v_gene: TRBV11-2
CDR3aa: CASSLDRVPGNTIYF

d_gene: -
v_gene: TRBV9
CDR3aa: CASSARELYSPLHF

d_gene: -
v_gene: TRBV13
CDR3aa: CASSFGGRNVLTF

d_gene: -
v_gene: TRBV19
CDR3aa: CASSIGQGFDTIYF

d_gene: -
v_gene: TRBV12-3/TRBV12-4
CDR3aa: CASSFYGGDTQYF

d_gene: -
v_gene: TRBV9
CDR3aa: CASSGSTGFYGYTF

d_gene: TRBD1
v_gene: TRBV5-8
CDR3aa: CASSLPEDRTYEQYF

d_gene: -
v_gene: TRBV27
CDR3aa: CASSNRVGLYEQYF

d_gene: -
v_gene: TRBV25-1
CDR3aa: CASSDAASYEQYF

d_gene: TRBD1
v_gene: TRBV30
CDR3aa: CACAKTGEDQPQHF

d_gene: -
v_gene: TRBV27
CDR3aa: CASSLSGLFSYEQYF

d_gene: TRBD1
v_gene: TRBV5-1
CDR3aa: CASARGQGNTGELFF

d_gene: TRBD2
v_gene: TRBV5-1
CDR3aa: CASSLRSRGSTDTQYF

d_gene: TRBD2
v_gene: TRBV9
CDR3aa: CASSAGGAQETQYF

d_gene: -
v_gene: TRBV19
CDR3aa: CASSMLFLAGLGGYTF

d_gene: TRBD2
v_gene: TRBV27
CDR3aa: CASTPSGRADTQYF

d_gene: TRBD1
v_gene: TRBV9
CDR3aa: CASSRTGRNTEAFF